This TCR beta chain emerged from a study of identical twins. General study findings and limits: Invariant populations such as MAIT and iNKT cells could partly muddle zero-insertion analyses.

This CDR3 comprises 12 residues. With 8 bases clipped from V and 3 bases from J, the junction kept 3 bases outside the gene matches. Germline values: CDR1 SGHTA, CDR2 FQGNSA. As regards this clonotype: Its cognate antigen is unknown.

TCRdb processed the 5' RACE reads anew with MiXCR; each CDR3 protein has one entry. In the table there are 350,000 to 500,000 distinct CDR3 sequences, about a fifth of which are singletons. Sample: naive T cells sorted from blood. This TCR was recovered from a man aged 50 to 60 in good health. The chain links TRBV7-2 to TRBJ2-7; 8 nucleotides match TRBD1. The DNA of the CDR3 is TGTGCCAGCGGGGACAGGTACTACGAGCAGTACTTC. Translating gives CASGDRYYEQYF.